These 30 T cell receptor beta chains were sequenced from one sample in a study of T cells in Graves' hyperthyroidism and ophthalmopathy. Amplification of TCR beta CDR3 regions was performed using RNA transcripts as template. First-round RT-PCR with HTBI primers amplified the TCR CDR3 region. TCRdb processed the multiplex PCR reads anew with MiXCR; each CDR3 protein has one entry. The sample has about 360,000 distinct CDR3 sequences; around 14% are singletons. The sequenced sample consisted of blood. The source of these receptors is a woman aged 18-30 years with Graves' hyperthyroidism that later progressed to Graves' ophthalmopathy.

This clonotype was found many times. V gene TRBV28 combines with J gene TRBJ2-3; D may be TRBD2 (6 bases). The CDR3 loop spans 16 amino acids. Germline lookup yields CDR1 MDHEN and CDR2 SYDVKM. The V gene lost 3 bases and the J gene lost 4 bases, with 17 bases spanning the gap. Written as DNA, the CDR3 is TGTGCCAGCAGTTTCCGGGACTGGGACCTTTCAGATACGCAGTATTTT. This gives the protein CASSFRDWDLSDTQYF.

This clonotype was counted at least ten times. The gene calls are TRBV7-2 and TRBJ1-2; 8 nucleotides match TRBD1. Per germline, CDR1 SGHTA and CDR2 FQGNSA. This CDR3 is 16 amino acids long. V shed 1 base and J 4 bases; nucleotides not matched to a gene: 8. CDR3 nucleotide sequence: TGTGCCAGCAGCTTAGTCGCAGGGGGCTCGGGCTATGGCTACACCTTC. This gives the protein CASSLVAGGSGYGYTF.

This clonotype was detected ten times or more. The chain links TRBV27 to TRBJ1-3; D gene uncertain. V was cut by 3 bases and J by 0 bases, with 9 bases left in between. Germline CDR1 reads MNHEY; CDR2 reads SMNVEV (reference sequence). CDR3 length equals 15 residues. The CDR3 loop is CASSFNSNSGNTIYF. CDR3 nucleotide sequence: TGTGCCAGCAGTTTCAACAGCAACTCTGGAAACACCATATATTTT.

There are many counts of this clonotype. V is TRBV28 and J is TRBJ1-5; D is perhaps TRBD1 (5 bases). This CDR3 is 15 amino acids long. From germline, CDR1 is MDHEN and CDR2 SYDVKM. Trimming removed 7 bases from V and 2 bases from J, with 15 bases in between. As DNA, the CDR3 is TGTGCCAGCAACGGAGGACACCCTGGCAATCAGCCCCAGCATTTT. The encoded protein is CASNGGHPGNQPQHF.

This clonotype was seen more than once but under ten times. This sequence joins TRBV7-2 and TRBJ2-5, with a weak D call TRBD2 (6 bases). The V gene's germline CDR1 is SGHTA and CDR2 FQGNSA. Trimming stripped 1 base from V and 5 bases from J, with 14 bases between. The CDR3 extends over 15 amino acids. The CDR3 is CASSLDWSGGETQYF. For the CDR3, the DNA is TGTGCCAGCAGCTTAGATTGGAGCGGAGGGGAGACCCAGTACTTC.

The chain is built from TRBV12-3 or TRBV12-4 and TRBJ2-1, with D hard to call. Trimming pared 3 bases from V and 12 bases from J, leaving 12 bases between. This CDR3 has 12 residues. In DNA, the CDR3 is TGTGCCAGCAGTTTCGAGTCGGTTGGGCAGTTCTTC. Amino acids: CASSFESVGQFF.

This clonotype was found a few times. This chain links TRBV6-1 with TRBJ1-2, with 10 bases lining up with TRBD1. Trimming cost V 3 bases and J 9 bases; bases outside gene matches: 4. This CDR3 has 13 amino acids. Germline V lookup: CDR1 MNHNS, CDR2 SASEGT. The CDR3 here is CASSETGGNRYTF. CDR3 bases: TGTGCCAGCAGTGAGACAGGGGGCAATCGCTACACCTTC.

V is TRBV20-1 and J is TRBJ1-6; the match to TRBD1 covers 7 bases. The V gene end was trimmed by 1 base and the J gene end by 9 bases; junction bases not matched to a gene: 6. This CDR3 is 14 amino acids long. The germline V gene encodes CDR1 DFQATT and CDR2 SNEGSKA (reference sequence). CDR3 loop: CSARVSGGSSPLHF. CDR3 nucleotide sequence: TGCAGTGCTAGAGTGTCAGGGGGATCTTCACCCCTCCACTTT.

The table lists this clonotype with a few counts. The chain recombines TRBV27 with TRBJ2-5; D unresolved. Trimming pared 6 bases from V and 2 bases from J, leaving 10 bases between. This CDR3 is built from 13 residues. CDR1 and CDR2 (germline): MNHEY, SMNVEV (reference sequence). CDR3 amino acids: CASRLTWQETQYF. The CDR3 bases are TGTGCCAGCAGGCTAACTTGGCAAGAGACCCAGTACTTC.

This clonotype was observed at least ten times. The J gene is TRBJ2-5, the V gene TRBV18; 9 bases fit TRBD2. The CDR3 consists of 16 residues. Germline V gene lookup returns CDR1 KGHSH and CDR2 LQKENI. The trim removed 0 bases at V and 3 bases at J, leaving 5 bases unmatched. CDR3 in amino acids: CASSPPVGGREETQYF. The DNA for the CDR3 is TGTGCCAGCTCACCACCGGTAGGCGGGAGGGAAGAGACCCAGTACTTC. Complete variable domain (other parts from reference TRBV18 and TRBJ2-5): NAGVMQNPRHLVRRRGQEARLRCSPMKGHSHVYWYRQLPEEGLKFMVYLQKENIIDESGMPKERFSAEFPKEGPSILRIQQVVRGDSAAYFCASSPPVGGREETQYFGPGTRLLVL.

This clonotype was observed at least ten times. This rearrangement joins TRBV12-3 or TRBV12-4 to TRBJ1-2; D uncertain. The germline V and J ends were trimmed by 7 bases and 8 bases, with 14 bases remaining between them. The CDR3 spans 12 residues. CDR3 DNA: TGTGCCAGCATGAGAGGAGGAATAGGCTACACCTTC. Translated: CASMRGGIGYTF.

This chain links TRBV10-3 with TRBJ1-4; no clear D gene. The CDR3 extends over 14 amino acids. V lost 3 bases and J 16 bases, leaving 21 bases between the germline ends. Germline assignment: CDR1 ENHRY and CDR2 SYGVKD. The CDR3 DNA is TGTGCCATCAGTGACCAAGCAACTAATGAAAAAACGTTTTTT. This gives the protein CAISDQATNEKTFF.

This clonotype was seen only a few times. The rearrangement uses TRBV27 and TRBJ2-2; 8 bases line up with TRBD2. The germline CDR1 and CDR2 sequences are MNHEY and SMNVEV (reference sequence). Unmatched junction bases numbered 7, after V lost 3 bases and J lost 7 bases. This CDR3 contains 15 residues. The CDR3 nucleotides are TGTGCCAGCAGTTTGACGCGGGAGGCGGGCGGGGAGCTGTTTTTT. Encoded protein: CASSLTREAGGELFF.

This clonotype was counted ten times or more. J is TRBJ2-1 and V is TRBV6-1, with unresolved D. The CDR3 has 15 residues. V was shortened by 9 bases and J by 6 bases, with 21 bases between the two germline ends. Germline CDR1 reads MNHNS; CDR2 reads SASEGT. CDR3 in DNA: TGTGCCAGTACCCCCCAGACCTCTAGGCCCAATGAGCAGTTCTTC. It translates to CASTPQTSRPNEQFF.

This clonotype was seen many times. J is TRBJ1-1 and V is TRBV28, with D uncertain. CDR1 is MDHEN and CDR2 is SYDVKM in the germline V gene. The CDR3 spans 16 residues. Trimming took 2 bases from V and 3 from J, leaving 16 bases between them. The CDR3 reads CASSLGRGWRDTEAFF. CDR3 nucleotides: TGTGCCAGCAGTTTAGGCCGCGGGTGGAGGGACACTGAAGCTTTCTTT. The variable domain in full, with the rest retrieved from reference TRBV28 and TRBJ1-1, is DVKVTQSSRYLVKRTGEKVFLECVQDMDHENMFWYRQDPGLGLRLIYFSYDVKMKEKGDIPEGYSVSREKKERFSLILESASTNQTSMYLCASSLGRGWRDTEAFFGQGTRLTVV.

This clonotype was recorded at least ten times. The chain uses TRBV5-1 and TRBJ2-7; TRBD2 matches 10 bases. Germline V gene sequence: CDR1 SGHRS, CDR2 YFSETQ. V shed 4 bases and J 7 bases; nucleotides not matched to a gene: 14. The CDR3 consists of 16 residues. This chain's CDR3 is CASSPRGLAGVGEQYF. The CDR3 region has the DNA TGCGCCAGCAGCCCGCGTGGGCTAGCGGGAGTCGGGGAGCAGTACTTC.

The genes are TRBV10-3 and TRBJ2-7, with 8 bases lining up with TRBD2. The CDR3 sequence is 13 residues long. Trimming removed 7 bases from V and 2 bases from J; junction bases left unmatched: 4. In germline, CDR1 is ENHRY, CDR2 SYGVKD. The CDR3 DNA reads as TGTGCCATCAAACGGGAGGGAACCTACGAGCAGTACTTC. It yields the protein CAIKREGTYEQYF.

This clonotype was counted only a few times. The chain links TRBV27 to TRBJ2-1; 10 bases map to TRBD2. Germline trimming cut 4 bases from V and 11 bases from J; bases unmatched to any gene: 11. Germline CDR1 and CDR2: MNHEY and SMNVEV (reference sequence). The CDR3 runs to 15 residues. CDR3 DNA sequence: TGTGCCAGCAGTTCCACCGGGACTAGCGTTTCGAAGCAGTTCTTC. Protein product: CASSSTGTSVSKQFF.

On this clonotype itself: At one of its ends the junction is not consistent with the germline gene, which may arise from a read error. The J gene is TRBJ2-7, the V gene TRBV4-1; a possible D gene is TRBD1 (5 bases). Looked up from germline, CDR1 is MGHRA and CDR2 is YSYEKL. The CDR3 contains 16 residues. CDR3 protein: CASSQTQTVSSYGQYF. As DNA, the CDR3 is TGCGCCAGCAGCCAAACCCAGACAGTTAGCTCCTACGGGCAGTACTTC.

The chain couples TRBV9 to TRBJ1-6; D is uncertain. CDR1 and CDR2 from the germline V gene are SGDLS and YYNGEE. The CDR3 runs to 11 residues. V shed 7 bases and J shed 11 bases, with 10 bases lying between them. Here the CDR3 reads CASGSDPPLHF. DNA for the CDR3: TGTGCCAGCGGGTCCGATCCACCCCTCCACTTT.

This clonotype showed up many times. The chain uses TRBV5-1 and TRBJ1-2; 7 bases are shared with TRBD1. The length of the CDR3 is 14 residues. V shed 4 bases, J shed 8 bases, and the junction held 11 bases outside the gene matches. Germline CDR1 and CDR2: SGHRS and YFSETQ. This CDR3 reads CASSTKDRVDGYTF. The CDR3 region has the DNA TGCGCCAGCAGCACAAAAGACAGGGTGGACGGCTACACCTTC.

This clonotype was detected only a few times. The V call is TRBV4-3, the J call TRBJ2-5; 9 nucleotides match TRBD1. The germline V gene has CDR1 LGHNA and CDR2 YSLEER. This CDR3 has 15 amino acids. V shed 0 bases, J shed 4 bases, and the junction held 3 bases outside the gene matches. The CDR3 sequence: CASSQETGGVETQYF. CDR3 sequence (DNA): TGCGCCAGCAGCCAAGAGACAGGGGGGGTAGAGACCCAGTACTTC.

This clonotype was seen at least ten times. The chain has TRBV5-8 and TRBJ2-1; 8 bases agree with TRBD2. The CDR3 totals 15 residues. From germline, CDR1 is SGHTS and CDR2 YDEGEE. After removal of 0 bases from V and 6 bases from J, the junction contained 5 bases not matched to a gene. In DNA form, the CDR3 reads TGTGCCAGCAGCTTGGTAGCGGGAAGGGGCAATGAGCAGTTCTTC. Protein sequence: CASSLVAGRGNEQFF.

This clonotype appeared many times. The gene calls are TRBV28 and TRBJ1-2; D may be TRBD1 (5 bases). CDR3 length: 12 residues. Trimming removed 5 bases from V and 7 bases from J, with 11 bases in between. Germline CDR1 is MDHEN and CDR2 is SYDVKM. Here the CDR3 reads CASSGPGSGYTF. In nucleotides, the CDR3 is TGTGCCAGCAGTGGCCCAGGGTCTGGCTACACCTTC.

Of note for this clonotype: A read error is possible here, since a much larger clone lies one base away. This chain links TRBV24-1 with TRBJ2-1; TRBD1 matches at 9 bases. The CDR3 length is 15 residues. Germline CDR1 reads KGHDR; CDR2 reads SFDVKD. The CDR3 is CATSEPGTGNNEQLF. For the CDR3, the DNA is TGTGCCACCAGTGAACCCGGGACAGGGAACAATGAGCAGCTCTTC.

The chain carries TRBV3-1 and TRBJ2-3, with D tentatively TRBD1 (5 bases). Trimming pared 0 bases from V and 1 base from J, leaving 17 bases between. Germline CDR1 is LGHDT and CDR2 is YNNKEL (reference sequence). The CDR3 has 18 residues. CDR3 in amino acids: CASSQDLKYRWGTDTQYF. For the CDR3, the DNA is TGTGCCAGCAGCCAAGACCTCAAATACAGGTGGGGCACAGATACGCAGTATTTT.

The V and J genes are TRBV19 and TRBJ1-2, with 7 bases matching TRBD1. The V and J ends lost 5 bases and 6 bases, in that order; junction bases with no gene match: 6. This CDR3 is built from 13 residues. Looked up from germline, CDR1 is LNHDA and CDR2 is SQIVND (reference sequence). CDR3 DNA sequence: TGTGCCAGTAGTGGGACAGACCGCCATGGCTACACCTTC. Translating it yields CASSGTDRHGYTF.

Many counts were recorded for this clonotype. The V gene is TRBV20-1, the J gene TRBJ2-2; tentative D call: TRBD2 (6 bases). The CDR3 spans 15 residues. Germline assignment: CDR1 DFQATT and CDR2 SNEGSKA (reference sequence). With 0 bases removed from V and 0 bases from J, the gap between germline ends came to 8 bases. The DNA for the CDR3 is TGCAGTGCTAGAGAGGGGGGAGCGAACACCGGGGAGCTGTTTTTT. It yields the protein CSAREGGANTGELFF.

This clonotype was seen at least ten times. The rearrangement uses TRBV20-1 and TRBJ2-3; 14 bases match TRBD2. The V gene end was trimmed by 7 bases and the J gene end by 4 bases; junction bases not matched to a gene: 10. The germline V gene has CDR1 DFQATT and CDR2 SNEGSKA (reference sequence). The CDR3 has 16 residues. Here the CDR3 DNA reads TGCAGTGTCACCGGGACTAGCGGGAGCAATCCAGATACGCAGTATTTT. Translated, it gives CSVTGTSGSNPDTQYF.

This clonotype came up many times. The rearrangement links TRBV28 to TRBJ2-3; 7 bases line up with TRBD1. The CDR3 is 16 amino acids. From germline, CDR1 is MDHEN and CDR2 SYDVKM. J lost 2 bases, V lost 3 bases, and 8 bases had no gene match. Here the CDR3 DNA reads TGTGCCAGCAGTTTTCATCGTGGACAGGTCACAGATACGCAGTATTTT. Protein sequence: CASSFHRGQVTDTQYF.